This T cell receptor beta chain originates from a study of cytomegalovirus exposure and HLA in healthy donors. Points from the study as a whole: Other equally common chains were less clonally expanded than HLA-associated TCR beta chains, a later analysis showed.

The PCR used 60 Vbeta and 13 Jbeta primers. Using immunoSEQ multiplex PCR, the repertoire was profiled, and TCRdb retains in-frame clones only, with some absent. Here the sample spans roughly 150,000 clones, approximately 80% being singletons. The CDR3 loop spans 15 amino acids. Germline V CDR1 and CDR2: MGHRA, YSYEKL. V was cut by 5 bases and J by 0 bases, with 13 bases left in between. This clone was observed a few times. Its specificity is not known. At the time of sampling, donors were nominally healthy, though unrecorded immune exposures were likely. This TCR was recovered from a male donor in good health and CMV-seronegative. The chain joins TRBV4-1 to TRBJ1-2; D is uncertain. Sequencing was performed on PBMCs. The CDR3 coding sequence is TGCGCCAGCAGCTCCAGACAAACCGCTAACTATGGCTACACCTTC. Encoded protein: CASSSRQTANYGYTF.